The 25 T cell receptor beta chains reported below all come from one sample, sequenced in a study of human T cells and chemical hapten exposure. TCRdb used MiXCR to reprocess the RACE reads, holding one entry per CDR3 protein. The table records about 110,000 distinct CDR3 sequences, approximately 8.8% of them present only once. The time point: patch test 2, 6 weeks after DPC sensitization. Specified treatment: therapeutic diphenylcyclopropenone sensitization with weekly scalp DPC. The sample here was whole blood, taken in connection with sensitization to the hapten diphenylcyclopropenone (DPC). These receptors came from a woman in her thirties or forties with alopecia areata. Some clones in this sample may be carry-over from other donors' samples.

The chain has TRBV6-2 or TRBV6-3 and TRBJ1-5; D not certain. Germline V gene sequence: CDR1 MNHEY, CDR2 SVGEGT. This CDR3 is 14 amino acids long. The V end was cut by 4 bases, the J end by 1 base, with 8 bases between. CDR3 DNA: TGTGCCAGCAGTTTCTCCCTGAGCAATCAGCCCCAGCATTTT. Translating it yields CASSFSLSNQPQHF.

The table lists this clonotype with a few counts. The gene calls are TRBV7-2 and TRBJ1-5; weak D call: TRBD1 (5 bases). The CDR3 sequence is 16 residues long. The V and J ends lost 11 bases and 3 bases respectively, with 23 bases between them. In germline, CDR1 is SGHTA, CDR2 FQGNSA. The CDR3 loop reads CAPPPDAGGLNQPQHF. CDR3 in DNA: TGTGCCCCCCCCCCTGACGCGGGGGGTCTCAATCAGCCCCAGCATTTT.

The V call is TRBV12-3 or TRBV12-4, the J call TRBJ1-4; TRBD1 is a possible D gene (5 bases). This CDR3 is 13 amino acids long. V was pared by 4 bases and J by 9 bases, with 12 bases between. The CDR3 region is CASSWAGSKKLFF. The CDR3 region has the DNA TGTGCCAGCAGTTGGGCAGGGAGTAAAAAACTGTTTTTT.

In this sample, this clonotype turned up many times. The rearrangement links TRBV7-9 to TRBJ1-1; TRBD1 agrees at 9 bases. V lost 3 bases, J lost 4 bases, and 0 bases stayed unmatched. The germline CDR1 and CDR2 sequences are SEHNR and FQNEAQ (reference sequence). The CDR3 has 13 residues. As DNA, the CDR3 is TGTGCCAGCAGCTTGACAGGGGGCACTGAAGCTTTCTTT. Protein sequence: CASSLTGGTEAFF.

This clonotype was observed many times. The genes are TRBV27 and TRBJ1-2; D perhaps matches TRBD1 (5 bases). V lost 5 bases and J lost 8, with 12 bases in between. The CDR3 runs to 12 residues. CDR1 is MNHEY and CDR2 is SMNVEV in the germline V gene (reference sequence). This CDR3 reads CASSKGVGGYTF. CDR3 DNA sequence: TGTGCCAGCAGTAAAGGGGTGGGCGGCTACACCTTC.

This clonotype has a handful of counts. The chain carries TRBV4-1 and TRBJ1-1; 9 nucleotides align to TRBD1. The germline gives CDR1 MGHRA, CDR2 YSYEKL. The J segment lost 5 bases and the V segment lost 0 bases, leaving 25 bases of the junction unmatched. CDR3 length equals 22 residues. The DNA of the CDR3 is TGCGCCAGCAGCCAAGATGGCTGGACAGGGGATTCAGGGCCGCGTTTGGTGACTGAAGCTTTCTTT. As protein: CASSQDGWTGDSGPRLVTEAFF.

The genes are TRBV9 and TRBJ2-3, with D possibly being TRBD1 or TRBD2 (5 bases each). The CDR3 totals 15 residues. Germline V CDR1 and CDR2: SGDLS, YYNGEE. V was trimmed by 0 bases and J by 0 bases, leaving 8 bases between them. Here the CDR3 reads CASSVVGESTDTQYF. The DNA for the CDR3 is TGTGCCAGCAGCGTAGTGGGGGAGAGCACAGATACGCAGTATTTT.

This clonotype was recorded many times. V usage is TRBV3-1 and J usage is TRBJ2-4, with 10 bases that match TRBD2. CDR3 length equals 17 residues. Germline V gene sequence: CDR1 LGHDT, CDR2 YNNKEL (reference sequence). Unmatched junction bases numbered 5, after V lost 3 bases and J lost 0 bases. The CDR3, as DNA: TGTGCCAGCAGCCAGGGGCGACTAGCGGGAGCCAAAAACATTCAGTACTTC. This sequence encodes CASSQGRLAGAKNIQYF.

This clonotype was seen at least ten times. This chain connects TRBV7-2 to TRBJ2-3, with D unresolved. CDR3 length: 14 amino acids. Germline values: CDR1 SGHTA, CDR2 FQGNSA. Trimming shortened V by 3 bases and J by 0 bases, and 7 bases separated the two germline ends. CDR3 DNA: TGTGCCAGCAGCTTGTTGACTAGCACAGATACGCAGTATTTT. This sequence encodes CASSLLTSTDTQYF. The whole variable domain, filled in from reference TRBV7-2 and TRBJ2-3, reads GAGVSQSPSNKVTEKGKDVELRCDPISGHTALYWYRQSLGQGLEFLIYFQGNSAPDKSGLPSDRFSAERTGGSVSTLTIQRTQQEDSAVYLCASSLLTSTDTQYFGPGTRLTVL.

Here the CDR3 reads CASSPAPILMDTEAFF. CDR3 coding DNA: TGTGCCAGCAGCCCTGCACCGATATTAATGGACACTGAAGCTTTCTTT. V gene TRBV9 combines with J gene TRBJ1-1; D remains ambiguous. V was cut by 4 bases and J by 3 bases, with 19 bases left in between. Germline V lookup: CDR1 SGDLS, CDR2 YYNGEE. This CDR3 spans 16 amino acids.

This clonotype was picked up a small number of times. The J gene is TRBJ2-4, the V gene TRBV6-5; 7 bases map to TRBD1. The trim removed 3 bases at V and 8 bases at J, leaving 7 bases unmatched. Looked up from germline, CDR1 is MNHEY and CDR2 is SVGAGI. The CDR3 runs 14 residues. The CDR3 loop is CASSYTRGRDIQYF. The CDR3 region has the DNA TGTGCCAGCAGTTATACTAGGGGGCGGGACATTCAGTACTTC.

The chain recombines TRBV7-2 with TRBJ1-5; no clear D. The V gene lost 5 bases and the J gene lost 9 bases, with 14 bases spanning the gap. This CDR3 region has 13 residues. The germline V gene encodes CDR1 SGHTA and CDR2 FQGNSA. CDR3 region: CASSGEAGRPQHF. As DNA, the CDR3 is TGTGCCAGCAGCGGAGAGGCTGGGCGGCCCCAGCATTTT. Drawing the rest from reference TRBV7-2 and TRBJ1-5, the complete variable domain is GAGVSQSPSNKVTEKGKDVELRCDPISGHTALYWYRQSLGQGLEFLIYFQGNSAPDKSGLPSDRFSAERTGGSVSTLTIQRTQQEDSAVYLCASSGEAGRPQHFGDGTRLSIL.

This clonotype has more than one count but fewer than ten. V usage is TRBV28 and J usage is TRBJ2-5; 8 bases are a match to TRBD2. Germline V gene data show CDR1 as MDHEN and CDR2 as SYDVKM. Losses at the gene ends were 5 bases for V and 1 base for J; bases not matched to a gene: 6. The CDR3 is 15 amino acids. In nucleotides, the CDR3 is TGTGCCAGCAGTCCCCGCACTAGCGGCCAAGAGACCCAGTACTTC. It is translated as CASSPRTSGQETQYF.

The V call is TRBV15, the J call TRBJ2-5; a weak D match, TRBD2 (5 bases). CDR1 is LNHNV, CDR2 YYDKDF, per germline (reference sequence). Trimming removed 0 bases at V and 1 base at J, with 12 bases between. The CDR3 totals 16 residues. DNA for the CDR3: TGTGCCACCAGCAGAGATACGAGAGGGCCCCAAGAGACCCAGTACTTC. Translation: CATSRDTRGPQETQYF.

There are a few counts of this clonotype. J is TRBJ1-4 and V is TRBV5-6, with a possible D match to TRBD1 (5 bases). V lost 0 bases and J 6 bases, leaving 18 bases between the germline ends. The CDR3 has 17 amino acids. In germline, CDR1 is SGHDT, CDR2 YYEEEE. CDR3 DNA: TGTGCCAGCAGCTTGGACGAGGGGAAGGTATTTGATGAAAAACTGTTTTTT. Translating gives CASSLDEGKVFDEKLFF.

Ten or more counts support this clonotype. J is TRBJ1-1 and V is TRBV27, with D uncertain. Looked up from germline, CDR1 is MNHEY and CDR2 is SMNVEV (reference sequence). CDR3 length: 12 amino acids. CDR3: CGRRGANTEAFF. The CDR3 DNA reads TGTGGTCGGAGAGGAGCGAACACTGAAGCTTTCTTT.

This clonotype has at least ten counts. This chain joins TRBV9 and TRBJ1-1; no clear D gene. The CDR3 sequence is 13 residues long. Germline V lookup: CDR1 SGDLS, CDR2 YYNGEE. V lost 4 bases and J lost 4, with 11 bases in between. The CDR3 coding sequence is TGTGCCAGCAGCCCGGACCCGGGCACTGAAGCTTTCTTT. Residues: CASSPDPGTEAFF.

This rearrangement joins TRBV29-1 to TRBJ1-5; D remains ambiguous. CDR3 length equals 13 residues. The ends were cut back, 5 bases at V and 7 bases at J, with 15 bases in the middle. Per the germline V gene, CDR1 is SQVTM and CDR2 is ANQGSEA. The CDR3 nucleotides are TGCAGCGTTATCTGGTCGGCGGGGCAGCCCCAGCATTTT. Translation: CSVIWSAGQPQHF. Based on the CDR3 plus reference TRBV29-1 and TRBJ1-5, the full variable domain is SAVISQKPSRDICQRGTSLTIQCQVDSQVTMMFWYRQQPGQSLTLIATANQGSEATYESGFVIDKFPISRPNLTFSTLTVSNMSPEDSSIYLCSVIWSAGQPQHFGDGTRLSIL.

This clonotype was detected many times. This rearrangement joins TRBV7-9 to TRBJ1-1, with a tentative D call TRBD1 (5 bases). The CDR3 totals 12 residues. Germline CDR1 is SEHNR and CDR2 is FQNEAQ (reference sequence). Trimming took 9 bases from V and 8 from J, leaving 16 bases between them. CDR3 DNA sequence: TGTGCCAGTCCGGGGTCCGGGGCCGAAGCTTTCTTT. It encodes CASPGSGAEAFF.

The V gene is TRBV24-1, the J gene TRBJ1-1; D gene uncertain. The CDR3 contains 13 residues. Between the trimmed V and J ends, which lost 7 bases and 4 bases, there was a span of 12 bases. Germline CDR1 reads KGHDR; CDR2 reads SFDVKD. The CDR3 sequence: CATRAFGTTEAFF. CDR3 coding DNA: TGTGCCACCAGGGCCTTCGGAACCACTGAAGCTTTCTTT.

A few counts support this clonotype. The chain is built from TRBV7-9 and TRBJ1-2; the D is unclear. Trimming stripped 2 bases from V and 4 bases from J, with 8 bases between. Germline CDR1 is SEHNR and CDR2 is FQNEAQ (reference sequence). CDR3 size: 13 residues. The CDR3 protein is CASSLLAIYGYTF. The CDR3 region has the DNA TGTGCCAGCAGCTTACTTGCGATCTATGGCTACACCTTC.

This clonotype was observed once. The chain carries TRBV7-9 and TRBJ2-2, with 8 bases matching TRBD1. Trimming cost V 5 bases and J 5 bases; bases outside gene matches: 7. The length of the CDR3 is 15 residues. CDR1 and CDR2 from the germline V gene are SEHNR and FQNEAQ (reference sequence). CDR3 nucleotides: TGTGCCAGCAGCCGACAGGGGAAGGGGACCGGGGAGCTGTTTTTT. Amino acid sequence: CASSRQGKGTGELFF.

This clonotype has more than one count but fewer than ten. V usage is TRBV4-3 and J usage is TRBJ2-1; D could derive from TRBD1 or TRBD2 (6 bases each). V was pared by 0 bases and J by 4 bases, with 13 bases between. In germline, CDR1 is LGHNA, CDR2 YSLEER. The CDR3 length is 16 residues. In nucleotides, the CDR3 is TGCGCCAGCAGCCAAGATGTCGGAGGGGGTTACAATGAGCAGTTCTTC. This codes for CASSQDVGGGYNEQFF.

This clonotype was seen at least ten times. The chain joins TRBV20-1 to TRBJ1-6; D possibly corresponds to TRBD1 (5 bases). V lost 0 bases and J lost 4, with 10 bases in between. The length of the CDR3 is 15 residues. Germline V gives CDR1 DFQATT, CDR2 SNEGSKA (reference sequence). For the CDR3, the DNA is TGCAGTGCTAGAGAACCCCCAGGGTATAATTCACCCCTCCACTTT. Its translation: CSAREPPGYNSPLHF.

The chain is built from TRBV9 and TRBJ2-2, with 9 positions matching TRBD2. V was pared by 2 bases and J by 3 bases, with 2 bases of the junction left unmatched. CDR3 length equals 15 residues. CDR1 and CDR2 (germline): SGDLS, YYNGEE. The chain's CDR3 is CASSVLAGYTGELFF. CDR3 bases: TGTGCCAGCAGCGTGCTAGCGGGGTACACCGGGGAGCTGTTTTTT. The full variable domain, in which reference TRBV9 and TRBJ2-2 provide the parts outside the CDR3, is DSGVTQTPKHLITATGQRVTLRCSPRSGDLSVYWYQQSLDQGLQFLIQYYNGEERAKGNILERFSAQQFPDLHSELNLSSLELGDSALYFCASSVLAGYTGELFFGEGSRLTVL.